The T cell receptor beta chain described here comes from a study of shared clonotypes between healthy human individuals. TCRdb's copy holds only in-frame clones and misses some; the assay was immunoSEQ multiplex PCR. In the table there are a few million clones, approximately 90% of which are singletons. V gave up 3 bases and J gave up 1 base; unmatched junction bases: 2. There are 17 residues in the CDR3. Germline V lookup: CDR1 SGHRS, CDR2 YFSETQ. V is TRBV5-1 and J is TRBJ2-2; TRBD2 matches 14 bases. Sequenced: naive CD4+ T cells sorted from blood. Subset specified: CD45RA+ positively selected. The origin of this receptor is a man aged 18 to 30 in good health. CDR3: CASSSGTSGGNTGELFF. CDR3 DNA: TGCGCCAGCAGCTCTGGGACTAGCGGGGGGAACACCGGGGAGCTGTTTTTT.